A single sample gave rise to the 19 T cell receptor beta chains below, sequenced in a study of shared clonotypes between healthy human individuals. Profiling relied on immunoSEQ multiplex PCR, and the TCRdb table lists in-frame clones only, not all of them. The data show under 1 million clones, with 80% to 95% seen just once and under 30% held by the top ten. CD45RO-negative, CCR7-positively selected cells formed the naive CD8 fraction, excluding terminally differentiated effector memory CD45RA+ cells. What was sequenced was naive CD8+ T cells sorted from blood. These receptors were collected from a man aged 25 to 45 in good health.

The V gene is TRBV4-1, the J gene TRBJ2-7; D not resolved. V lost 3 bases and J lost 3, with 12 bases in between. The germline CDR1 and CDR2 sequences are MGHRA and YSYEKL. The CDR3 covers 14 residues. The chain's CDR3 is CASSQGTGLYEQYF. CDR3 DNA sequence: TGCGCCAGCAGCCAGGGAACTGGGCTCTACGAGCAGTACTTC.

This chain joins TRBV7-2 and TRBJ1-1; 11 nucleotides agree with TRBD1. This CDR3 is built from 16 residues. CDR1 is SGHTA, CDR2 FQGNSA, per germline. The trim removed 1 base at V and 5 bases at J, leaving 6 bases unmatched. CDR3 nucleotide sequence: TGTGCCAGCAGCTTAGTAGGGGGACAGGGGGAGACTGAAGCTTTCTTT. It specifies CASSLVGGQGETEAFF.

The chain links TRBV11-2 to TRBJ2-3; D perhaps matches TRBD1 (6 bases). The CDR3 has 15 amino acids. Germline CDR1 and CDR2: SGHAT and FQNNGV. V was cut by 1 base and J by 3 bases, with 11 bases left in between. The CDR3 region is CASSLGPQGTDTQYF. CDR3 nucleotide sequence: TGTGCCAGCAGCTTAGGACCCCAGGGGACAGATACGCAGTATTTT.

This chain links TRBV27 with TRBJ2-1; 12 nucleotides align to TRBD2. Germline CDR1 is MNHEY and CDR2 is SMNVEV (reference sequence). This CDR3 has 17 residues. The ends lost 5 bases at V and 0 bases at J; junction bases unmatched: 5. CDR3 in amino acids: CASSPLLAGGSYNEQFF. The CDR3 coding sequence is TGTGCCAGCAGTCCCTTACTAGCGGGAGGCTCCTACAATGAGCAGTTCTTC.

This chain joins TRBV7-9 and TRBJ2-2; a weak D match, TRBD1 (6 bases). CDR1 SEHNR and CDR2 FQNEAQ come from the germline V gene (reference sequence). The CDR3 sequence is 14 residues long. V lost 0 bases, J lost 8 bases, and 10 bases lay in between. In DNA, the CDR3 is TGTGCCAGCAGCTTAGCGCAGGGGAGAGGGGAGCTGTTTTTT. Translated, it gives CASSLAQGRGELFF.

The CDR3 spells CASSGTSGRARSSYNEQFF. CDR3 sequence (DNA): TGTGCCAGCAGCGGGACTAGCGGGAGGGCCCGGAGCTCCTACAATGAGCAGTTCTTC. This chain links TRBV5-4 with TRBJ2-1, with 16 positions matching TRBD2. Trimming took 4 bases from V and 0 from J; bases not matched to a gene: 7. The CDR3 is 19 amino acids. Germline CDR1 is SGHNT and CDR2 is YYREEE (reference sequence). The variable domain in full, completed from reference TRBV5-4 and TRBJ2-1, reads ETGVTQSPTHLIKTRGQQVTLRCSSQSGHNTVSWYQQALGQGPQFIFQYYREEENGRGNFPPRFSGLQFPNYSSELNVNALELDDSALYLCASSGTSGRARSSYNEQFFGPGTRLTVL.

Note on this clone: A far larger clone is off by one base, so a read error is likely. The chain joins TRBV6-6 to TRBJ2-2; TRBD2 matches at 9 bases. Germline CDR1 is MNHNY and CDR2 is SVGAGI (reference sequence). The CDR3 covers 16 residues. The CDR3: CANSYSREGPDGELFF. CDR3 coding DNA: TGTGCCAACAGTTACTCGCGGGAGGGCCCTGACGGGGAGCTGTTTTTT.

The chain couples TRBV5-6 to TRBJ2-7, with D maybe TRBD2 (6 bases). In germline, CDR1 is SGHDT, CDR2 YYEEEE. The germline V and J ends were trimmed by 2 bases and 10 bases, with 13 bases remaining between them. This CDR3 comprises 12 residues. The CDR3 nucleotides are TGTGCCAGCAGCTTCGGCACGGGAGAACAGTACTTC. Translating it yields CASSFGTGEQYF.

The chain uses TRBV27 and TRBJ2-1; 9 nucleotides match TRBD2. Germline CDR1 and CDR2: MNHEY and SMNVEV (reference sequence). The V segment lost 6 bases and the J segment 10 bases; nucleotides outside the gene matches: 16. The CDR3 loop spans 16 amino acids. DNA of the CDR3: TGTGCCAGCAGCTCCCACGCGGGCGGGAGGGCCTGGGAGCAGTTCTTC. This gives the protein CASSSHAGGRAWEQFF.

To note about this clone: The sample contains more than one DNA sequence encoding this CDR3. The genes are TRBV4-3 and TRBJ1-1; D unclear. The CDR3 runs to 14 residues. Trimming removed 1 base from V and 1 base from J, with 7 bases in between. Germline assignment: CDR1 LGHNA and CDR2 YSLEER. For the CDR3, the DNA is TGCGCCAGCAGCCAAGCTGGCTCGAACACTGAAGCTTTCTTT. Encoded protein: CASSQAGSNTEAFF.

The CDR3 DNA sequence: TGTGCCAGTAGTATTAGCCGGGGCAGGGGCTACGAGCAGTACTTC. Translating it yields CASSISRGRGYEQYF. The chain combines TRBV19 with TRBJ2-7, with D possibly matching TRBD1 (6 bases). This CDR3 comprises 15 residues. Germline values: CDR1 LNHDA, CDR2 SQIVND (reference sequence). V gave up 3 bases and J gave up 3 bases, with 15 bases separating them.

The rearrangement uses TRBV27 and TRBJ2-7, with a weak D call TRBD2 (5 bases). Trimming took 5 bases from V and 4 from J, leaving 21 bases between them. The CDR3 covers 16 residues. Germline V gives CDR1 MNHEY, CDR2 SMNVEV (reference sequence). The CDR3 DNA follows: TGTGCCAGCAGTGTGGCGGGTGGGTTGGTTAGGTACGAGCAGTACTTC. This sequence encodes CASSVAGGLVRYEQYF.

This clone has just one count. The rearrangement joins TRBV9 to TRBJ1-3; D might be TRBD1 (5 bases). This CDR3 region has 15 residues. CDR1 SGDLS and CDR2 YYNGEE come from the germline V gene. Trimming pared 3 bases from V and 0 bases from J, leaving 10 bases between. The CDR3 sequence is CASSDTGLSGNTIYF. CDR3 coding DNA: TGTGCCAGCAGCGACACAGGCCTCTCTGGAAACACCATATATTTT.

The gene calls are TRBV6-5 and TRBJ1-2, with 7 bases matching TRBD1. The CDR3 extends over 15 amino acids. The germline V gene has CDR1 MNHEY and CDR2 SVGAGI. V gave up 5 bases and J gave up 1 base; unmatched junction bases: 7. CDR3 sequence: CASSALTGSNYGYTF. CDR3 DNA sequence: TGTGCCAGCAGTGCTTTGACAGGGAGTAACTATGGCTACACCTTC.

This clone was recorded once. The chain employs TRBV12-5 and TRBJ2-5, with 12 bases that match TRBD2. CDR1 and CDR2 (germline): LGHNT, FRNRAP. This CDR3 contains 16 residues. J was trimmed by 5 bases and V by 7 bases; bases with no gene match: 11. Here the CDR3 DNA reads TGTGCTAGTGCCCTACTTCTAGCGGGAGGGCCGGAGACCCAGTACTTC. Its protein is CASALLLAGGPETQYF.

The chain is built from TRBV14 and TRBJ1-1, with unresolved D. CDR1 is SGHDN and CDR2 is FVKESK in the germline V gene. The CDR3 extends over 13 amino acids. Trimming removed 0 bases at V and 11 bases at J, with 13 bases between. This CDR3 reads CASSQESVLEAFF. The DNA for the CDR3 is TGTGCCAGCAGCCAAGAGTCCGTTTTGGAGGCTTTCTTT.

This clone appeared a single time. CDR3 region: CAIRGDAEAFF. The DNA for the CDR3 is TGTGCCATCAGGGGGGACGCTGAAGCTTTCTTT. This chain links TRBV10-3 with TRBJ1-1; D may be TRBD1 (5 bases). V was trimmed by 6 bases and J by 6 bases, leaving 8 bases between them. This CDR3 is 11 amino acids long. The germline V gene encodes CDR1 ENHRY and CDR2 SYGVKD.

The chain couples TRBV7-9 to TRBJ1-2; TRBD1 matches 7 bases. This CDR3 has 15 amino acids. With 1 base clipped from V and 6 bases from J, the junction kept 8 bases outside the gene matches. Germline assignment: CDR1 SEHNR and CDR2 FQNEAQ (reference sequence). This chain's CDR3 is CASSLGQGVQNGYTF. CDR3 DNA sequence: TGTGCCAGCAGCTTAGGACAGGGCGTTCAGAATGGCTACACCTTC.

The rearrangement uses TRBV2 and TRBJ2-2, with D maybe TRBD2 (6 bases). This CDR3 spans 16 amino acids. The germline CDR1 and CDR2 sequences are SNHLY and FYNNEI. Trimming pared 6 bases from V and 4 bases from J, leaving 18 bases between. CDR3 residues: CASRGRDDRFTGELFF. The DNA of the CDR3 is TGTGCCAGCAGAGGGCGGGACGACAGATTCACCGGGGAGCTGTTTTTT.